This T cell receptor beta chain is from a study of blood T cell repertoires in COVID-19. The overall study: Researchers got acute and convalescent COVID-19 samples from the United States, Italy and Spain. T cells, B-cell-depleted T cells, or PBMCs supplied cDNA or gDNA.

CDR1 and CDR2 (germline): MNHEY, SMNVEV (reference sequence). This CDR3 comprises 11 residues. This clone occurred once. In the original workflow: Estimation of nucleated cell counts relied on the amplification of reference gene primers. Measured with immunoSEQ multiplex PCR; TCRdb has only the in-frame clones, and not every one. The DNA was the basis for D and trimming; V, J and clone size are from that table. This sample has around 160,000 clones, with approximately 91% found just once. V usage is TRBV27 and J usage is TRBJ1-1; 7 nucleotides line up with TRBD1. Sequenced material: peripheral blood. The sequence came from a young man with acute or convalescent COVID-19. Here the CDR3 DNA reads TGTGCGTCCCAGGGGGTGGCAGCGGCTTTCTTT. As protein: CASQGVAAAFF.